The clone carrying this T cell receptor (beta chain) was seen many times. The antigen is not known. These data come from a study of T cells in Graves' hyperthyroidism and ophthalmopathy. With V trimmed by 6 bases and J by 4 bases, 7 bases remained unmatched. The CDR3 covers 14 residues. Each diagnosis was grounded in clinical symptoms, serum thyroxine and TRAb, thyroid ultrasound, and orbital computed tomography. An approximately 10 ml volume of fresh peripheral blood provided the PBMCs. Study observations and caveats: Most clonotypes that expanded in the thyroid above 0.001 also showed up in blood. Stable hyperthyroidism was separated from ophthalmopathy by a model based on 13 V-J features.

Using RNA transcripts as the source, TCR beta CDR3 regions were amplified. HTBI primers were employed in a first-round RT-PCR of the TCR CDR3. TCRdb itself ran the multiplex PCR reads through MiXCR, one entry per CDR3 protein. This sample has approximately 330,000 distinct CDR3 sequences, with approximately 15% found just once. The sequenced sample consisted of blood. The clonotype comes from a middle-aged woman with Graves' ophthalmopathy. J is TRBJ1-2 and V is TRBV12-3 or TRBV12-4, with 8 bases that match TRBD1. The DNA for the CDR3 is TGTGCCAGCAGACCACAGACAGGGGCCTATGGCTACACCTTC. Translation gives CASRPQTGAYGYTF.